This T cell receptor (beta chain) was recovered during a study of blood T cells in healthy people across ages. Comments on this clonotype: The target antigen is unknown.

This CDR3 is 14 amino acids long. From germline, CDR1 is LGHNA and CDR2 YSLEER. Trimming took 0 bases from V and 9 from J; bases not matched to a gene: 4. The study's findings and limits: Long-lived donors carried more naive CD4+ cells and greater diversity than aged donors. Significant beta diversity loss was already apparent by age roughly 38, declining roughly linearly. The diversity estimates, figures obtained from one million T cells, were considered underestimates.

Primers used in a second PCR of about 7 to 12 cycles were a sample-barcoded 5' primer and a J-beta primer mix. A template-switch adaptor that had 12 random nucleotides put a tag on each cDNA molecule. A single record per CDR3 protein comes from TCRdb applying MiXCR to the 5' RACE reads. Counted here are some 1.8 million distinct CDR3 sequences, about two fifths occurring once; the ten biggest clones make up 20% to 25%. The material sequenced was blood. The chain has TRBV4-3 and TRBJ2-1; 8 bases are shared with TRBD2. The TCR comes from a human donor in good health. The CDR3 nucleotides are TGCGCCAGCAGCCAAGAGCGGGGGGAGCGTGAGCAGTTCTTC. This encodes CASSQERGEREQFF.